The 13 T cell receptor beta chains below come from one sample, sequenced in a study of T cells after yellow fever vaccination (dated by TCRdb to the late 2010s). Library creation used 5' RACE. The sequencer was an Illumina HiSeq 2500. Using fastp trimming at Q25 and MiXCR clonotype assembly, TCRdb reanalyzed the public sequencing data and kept in-frame beta chains. Identical CDR3 protein sequences are pooled into one entry, listed with their most common genes and DNA. This sample holds 200,000 to 300,000 distinct CDR3 sequences; approximately 12% were observed only once. Of the sample, 0.45% to 0.65% is held by the ten largest clones. The treatment or condition label, read with the paper, signifies: live attenuated yellow fever vaccine strain. The material sequenced was CD4+ T cells sorted from PBMCs, taken 45 days after the yellow fever booster vaccination. Receptors originate from a young man who received the YFV17D yellow fever vaccine.

The table lists this clonotype with many counts. The rearrangement joins TRBV29-1 to TRBJ2-1; TRBD2 matches at 11 bases. Germline CDR1 is SQVTM and CDR2 is ANQGSEA. The CDR3 has 13 residues. V shed 7 bases and J 6 bases; nucleotides not matched to a gene: 5. CDR3 coding DNA: TGCAGCGCCGGGACTAGCGGATCCAATGAGCAGTTCTTC. This translates into CSAGTSGSNEQFF.

This clonotype came up a few times. This chain links TRBV6-5 with TRBJ1-5; D uncertain. V gave up 2 bases and J gave up 0 bases, with 5 bases separating them. CDR1 is MNHEY and CDR2 is SVGAGI in the germline V gene. The CDR3 consists of 14 residues. CDR3 bases: TGTGCCAGCAGTTACAAATATAGCAATCAGCCCCAGCATTTT. This sequence encodes CASSYKYSNQPQHF.

The V gene is TRBV5-1, the J gene TRBJ1-6; D remains unclear. Germline V lookup: CDR1 SGHRS, CDR2 YFSETQ. V dropped 0 bases and J dropped 14 bases, with 12 bases sitting between them. The CDR3 contains 13 residues. The DNA for the CDR3 is TGCGCCAGCAGCTTGGAGCATCGGTGTGCCCTCCACTTT. Protein: CASSLEHRCALHF. Full variable domain (rest looked up from reference TRBV5-1 and TRBJ1-6): KAGVTQTPRYLIKTRGQQVTLSCSPISGHRSVSWYQQTPGQGLQFLFEYFSETQRNKGNFPGRFSGRQFSNSRSEMNVSTLELGDSALYLCASSLEHRCALHFGNGTRLTVT.

This clonotype has only a few counts. The chain links TRBV6-2 or TRBV6-3 to TRBJ2-1; no definite D call. Per germline, CDR1 MNHEY and CDR2 SVGEGT. CDR3 length: 13 residues. The V end was cut by 0 bases, the J end by 7 bases, with 7 bases between. CDR3 nucleotides: TGTGCCAGCAGTTACTCGAAAAGGAATGAGCAGTTCTTC. It translates to CASSYSKRNEQFF.

This clonotype was seen repeatedly, ten times or more. The chain has TRBV12-3 or TRBV12-4 and TRBJ1-5; D is perhaps TRBD1 (5 bases). This CDR3 has 14 residues. V was clipped by 2 bases and J by 5 bases, with 10 bases between them. Here the CDR3 reads CASSLLGGDQPQHF. The CDR3 region has the DNA TGTGCCAGCAGTTTACTGGGGGGAGATCAGCCCCAGCATTTT.

This clonotype has only a few counts. CDR3 DNA sequence: TGTGCCAGCTCACCAAGACTAGCGGGAGAAAATGAGCAGTTCTTC. This codes for CASSPRLAGENEQFF. The chain joins TRBV18 to TRBJ2-1, with 12 nucleotides matching TRBD2. CDR1 and CDR2 (germline): KGHSH, LQKENI. CDR3 size: 15 residues. V was pared by 2 bases and J by 7 bases, with 3 bases of the junction left unmatched.

The chain joins TRBV20-1 to TRBJ2-7; 9 positions match TRBD1. After removal of 4 bases from V and 5 bases from J, the junction contained 9 bases not matched to a gene. The CDR3 contains 14 residues. CDR1 and CDR2 from the germline V gene are DFQATT and SNEGSKA (reference sequence). Here the CDR3 reads CSATTGQGIHEQYF. The CDR3 bases are TGCAGTGCTACAACGGGACAGGGAATCCACGAGCAGTACTTC.

There are many counts of this clonotype. The chain employs TRBV5-1 and TRBJ2-5; D may be TRBD2 (5 bases). V lost 2 bases, J lost 3 bases, and 11 bases lay in between. There are 14 residues in the CDR3. Per germline, CDR1 SGHRS and CDR2 YFSETQ. Here the CDR3 reads CASSFGDPEETQYF. The CDR3 DNA is TGCGCCAGCAGCTTCGGGGATCCGGAAGAGACCCAGTACTTC.

The chain joins TRBV28 to TRBJ2-1; TRBD2 matches at 10 bases. Germline V gives CDR1 MDHEN, CDR2 SYDVKM. The CDR3 contains 18 residues. J gave up 5 bases and V 7 bases, and 17 bases lay outside the gene matches. CDR3 loop: CASTTLGAGTSDDNEQFF. CDR3 coding DNA: TGTGCCAGCACAACGCTAGGGGCCGGGACTAGCGATGACAATGAGCAGTTCTTC.

The CDR3 DNA follows: TGCGCCAGCAGCTCTACCGGGACTAGCGGGCAAGAGACCCAGTACTTC. Translated: CASSSTGTSGQETQYF. This rearrangement joins TRBV5-1 to TRBJ2-5; TRBD2 agrees at 12 bases. The CDR3 runs 16 residues. Germline CDR1 SGHRS, CDR2 YFSETQ. V was pared by 3 bases and J by 2 bases, with 5 bases of the junction left unmatched.

Only a few counts were recorded for this clonotype. The rearrangement uses TRBV7-2 and TRBJ2-7, with a weak D call TRBD2 (6 bases). This CDR3 spans 15 amino acids. Trimming shortened V by 4 bases and J by 4 bases, and 17 bases separated the two germline ends. The germline V gene has CDR1 SGHTA and CDR2 FQGNSA. The CDR3 sequence: CASSSPGLPIYEQYF. For the CDR3, the DNA is TGTGCCAGCAGCTCCCCGGGACTGCCGATTTACGAGCAGTACTTC.

This chain joins TRBV12-3 or TRBV12-4 and TRBJ2-3; D may correspond to TRBD1 or TRBD2 (5 bases each). V was trimmed by 6 bases and J by 8 bases, leaving 15 bases between them. This CDR3 spans 13 amino acids. This CDR3 reads CASRPSGAGTQYF. Written as DNA, the CDR3 is TGTGCCAGCAGGCCCTCTGGGGCGGGTACGCAGTATTTT.

This clonotype was seen a few times. V gene TRBV29-1 combines with J gene TRBJ1-2; no clear D gene. The V end was cut by 3 bases, the J end by 5 bases, with 10 bases between. Germline values: CDR1 SQVTM, CDR2 ANQGSEA. The CDR3 spans 12 residues. CDR3 DNA: TGCAGCGTTGACCGGTCAGGTTATGGCTACACCTTC. Its translation is CSVDRSGYGYTF.